This TCR beta chain emerged from a study of T cells in Graves' hyperthyroidism and ophthalmopathy (dated by TCRdb to the late 2010s). Background for the entire study: Peripheral blood was sampled at the time of initial diagnosis, prior to any treatment. To identify TCR V-J signatures that set the groups apart, the researchers used a discovery cohort of roughly 100 patients, made up of roughly 45 with Graves' ophthalmopathy and some 58 with stable Graves' hyperthyroidism. Whether ophthalmopathy could be predicted prospectively was tested in an independent validation cohort made up of approximately 19 hyperthyroidism patients plus 17 patients who later progressed to ophthalmopathy. For training and testing, the roughly 100 patients in the discovery cohort were randomly divided in a 7:3 ratio. In addition, the study compared T-cell repertoires in thyroid tissue and in blood from several Graves' hyperthyroidism patients. Once sampling was done, hyperthyroidism patients were given methimazole at a starting dose of 30 mg daily, whereas ophthalmopathy patients were given high-dose intravenous methylprednisolone. TCR Vbeta CDR3 sequencing of 120 to 150 peripheral blood samples (fewer than 45 ophthalmopathy, 75 to 85 hyperthyroidism and roughly 17 progressor patients) is reported in the paper.

Ophthalmopathy patients had moderately to severely active disease, with a Clinical Activity Score of 3 or more, a NOSPECS grade of 4 or more, and a disease duration of less than 3 months. Exclusion was applied to patients with uncontrolled infections, other autoimmune diseases, pregnancy or lactation. Diagnoses were based on clinical symptoms, serum thyroxine and TRAb, thyroid ultrasound and orbital computed tomography. Ficoll-Paque density gradient centrifugation was used to isolate PBMCs from approximately 10 ml of fresh peripheral blood. Trizol reagent was used to extract total RNA, and RNA quality was then checked on an Agilent 2100 Bioanalyzer. The germline V gene supplies CDR1 SGHDN and CDR2 FVKESK. Trimming at the junction amounts to 1 base on V and 5 bases on J, and the germline ends lie 15 bases apart. From its cysteine to its phenylalanine, the CDR3 spans 16 amino acids. The retained sequence is limited to the CDR3, 48 bases, with the frame set at the first base.

Of note for this clonotype: Its cognate antigen has yet to be identified. No base quality values were provided; no much bigger clone lies one nucleotide off.

The study at large found these results: Ophthalmopathy was separated from stable hyperthyroidism by a 13 V-J signature model, with 85% to 90% sensitivity and 81% to 83% specificity obtained in cross-validation and 80%/75% obtained in testing. Most expanded thyroid clonotypes (frequency above 0.001) were also found in blood, which suggests that blood repertoires may mirror thyroid immune responses. In validation, the model predicted progression to ophthalmopathy a median of about 6.5 months before onset, with approximately 70% sensitivity and 72.22% specificity. Sample size was not statistically predetermined, and blinding of investigators to group allocation was not performed.

The TCR beta CDR3 regions were amplified from the RNA transcripts. A first-round RT-PCR of the TCR CDR3 used the HTBI primer set with the Qiagen OneStep RT-PCR kit. A second multiplex PCR round built the libraries, followed by size selection and purification. The libraries were sequenced on an Illumina HiSeq2000 using paired-end 100 bp reads. The published analysis was carried out like this. Raw data were processed with SOAPnuke, discarding reads with adapters, uncalled bases, mean Phred below 15, or no exact constant-primer or identifier match. High-quality paired reads were merged with COPE v1.2.5, and unique nucleotide sequences were defined as clonotypes. Clonotypes were aligned to IMGT TRBV, TRBD and TRBJ reference segments using MiTCR v1.1. Only V-J combinations with frequency above 0.0001, covering 99% to 99.2% of repertoires, were analysed. The TCS score was defined as F50 (clonal expansion) divided by E x V (chaos), with BLOSUM62-based TCRdist calculated between CDR3 peptides within each V-J. Welch's t-statistics and random forest reduced roughly 540 V-J features to roughly 13, which were used in a naive Bayes classifier (R e1071). TCRdb itself trimmed the public reads at Q25 with fastp, ran MiXCR and retained productive beta chains. Rows matching on CDR3 protein sequence are summarized as one entry with the most common DNA and genes. The V and J calls, along with clone size, are taken from TCRdb and not from the paper's own processing. Across this sample there are about 600,000 distinct CDR3 sequences, with 12% to 15% seen only once. The leading ten clones occupy roughly 6.9% of the sample.

The specimen was blood. The sequence derives from a young woman with Graves' ophthalmopathy. In this chain, TRBV14 is recombined with TRBJ1-3; there is no confident call for the D gene. The nucleotide sequence reads as follows: TGTGCCAGCAGCCAAGTAGGAGCCCGAAGGAGAAACACCATATATTTT. This is translated as CASSQVGARRRNTIYF.